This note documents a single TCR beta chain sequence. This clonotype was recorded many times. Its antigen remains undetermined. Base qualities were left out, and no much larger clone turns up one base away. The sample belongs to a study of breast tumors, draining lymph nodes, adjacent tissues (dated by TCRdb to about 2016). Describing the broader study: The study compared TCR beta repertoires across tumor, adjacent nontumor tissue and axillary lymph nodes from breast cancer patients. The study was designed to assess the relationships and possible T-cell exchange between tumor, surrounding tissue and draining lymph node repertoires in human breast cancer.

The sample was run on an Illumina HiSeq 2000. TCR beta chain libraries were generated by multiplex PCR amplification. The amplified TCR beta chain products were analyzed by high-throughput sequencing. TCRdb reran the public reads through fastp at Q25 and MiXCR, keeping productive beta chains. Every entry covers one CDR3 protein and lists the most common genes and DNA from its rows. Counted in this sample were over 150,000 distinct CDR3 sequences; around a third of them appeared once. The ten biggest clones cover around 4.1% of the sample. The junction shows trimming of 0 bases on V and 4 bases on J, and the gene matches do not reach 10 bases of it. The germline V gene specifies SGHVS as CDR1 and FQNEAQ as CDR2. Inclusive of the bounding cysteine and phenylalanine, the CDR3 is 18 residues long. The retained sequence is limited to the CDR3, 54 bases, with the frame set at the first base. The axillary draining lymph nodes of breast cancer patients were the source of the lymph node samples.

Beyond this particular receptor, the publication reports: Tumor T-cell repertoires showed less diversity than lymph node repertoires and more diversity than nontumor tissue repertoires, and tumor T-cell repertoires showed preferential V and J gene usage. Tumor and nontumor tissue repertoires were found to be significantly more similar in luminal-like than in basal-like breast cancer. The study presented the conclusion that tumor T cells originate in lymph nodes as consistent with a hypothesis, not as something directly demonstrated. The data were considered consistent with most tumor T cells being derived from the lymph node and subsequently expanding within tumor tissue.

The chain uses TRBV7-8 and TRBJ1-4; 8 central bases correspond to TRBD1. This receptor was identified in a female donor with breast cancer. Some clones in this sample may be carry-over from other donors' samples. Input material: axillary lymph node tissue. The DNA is TGTGCCAGCAGCTTAGCCTGGGACAGGCTATCGGTTAATGAAAAACTGTTTTTT. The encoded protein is CASSLAWDRLSVNEKLFF. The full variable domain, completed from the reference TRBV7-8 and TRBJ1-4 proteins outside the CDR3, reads GAGVSQSPRYKVAKRGQDVALRCDPISGHVSLFWYQQALGQGPEFLTYFQNEAQLDKSGLPSDRFFAERPEGSVSTLKIQRTQQEDSAVYLCASSLAWDRLSVNEKLFFGSGTQLSVL.